The 16 T cell receptor beta chains listed next were all sequenced from one sample in a study of shared clonotypes between healthy human individuals. Clones were read by immunoSEQ multiplex PCR, and TCRdb kept only the in-frame ones, dropping some. The table shows about 500,000 clones, with more than 70% occurring only once. The sample taken for sequencing was PBMCs. The receptors derive from a woman between 40 and 50 years old in good health. Some clones in this sample may be carry-over from other donors' samples.

The V and J genes are TRBV18 and TRBJ2-7; 7 positions agree with TRBD2. With V trimmed by 3 bases and J by 7 bases, 6 bases remained unmatched. The CDR3 is 13 residues long. Germline V gives CDR1 KGHSH, CDR2 LQKENI. The CDR3 DNA is TGTGCCAGCTCACCGGGACTACCTGGGGAGCAGTACTTC. Translated, it gives CASSPGLPGEQYF.

The CDR3, as DNA: TGCGCCAGCAGTGAGTCCCCTAGCTACAATTACGAGCAGTACTTC. It specifies CASSESPSYNYEQYF. J is TRBJ2-7 and V is TRBV10-2, with D maybe TRBD2 (5 bases). Trimming shortened V by 0 bases and J by 4 bases, and 13 bases separated the two germline ends. The CDR3 totals 15 residues. Germline CDR1 is WSHSY and CDR2 is SAAADI.

The rearrangement joins TRBV7-9 to TRBJ2-5; D could derive from TRBD1 or TRBD2 (5 bases each). Germline V gives CDR1 SEHNR, CDR2 FQNEAQ (reference sequence). This CDR3 spans 14 amino acids. Trimming took 3 bases from V and 5 from J, leaving 13 bases between them. The CDR3 sequence is CASSFLGDGETQYF. In nucleotides, the CDR3 is TGTGCCAGCAGCTTTCTGGGGGACGGGGAGACCCAGTACTTC. The full variable domain, completed using reference TRBV7-9 and TRBJ2-5, is DTGVSQNPRHKITKRGQNVTFRCDPISEHNRLYWYRQTLGQGPEFLTYFQNEAQLEKSRLLSDRFSAERPKGSFSTLEIQRTEQGDSAMYLCASSFLGDGETQYFGPGTRLLVL.

Here the CDR3 reads CSVELNGGQPQHF. CDR3 bases: TGCAGCGTTGAACTGAACGGGGGTCAGCCCCAGCATTTT. This chain connects TRBV29-1 to TRBJ1-5, with TRBD1 as a possible D gene (5 bases). V lost 2 bases and J 6 bases, leaving 11 bases between the germline ends. In germline, CDR1 is SQVTM, CDR2 ANQGSEA. The CDR3 contains 13 residues.

In regard to this clone: A read error is the likely source, as a far larger clone sits one nucleotide away. CDR3 sequence: CASSQFLSAGASTGELFF. CDR3 bases: TGCGCCAGCAGCCAATTCCTCTCAGCGGGAGCCTCTACCGGGGAGCTGTTTTTT. The J gene is TRBJ2-2, the V gene TRBV4-3; 8 bases are a match to TRBD2. The V gene's germline CDR1 is LGHNA and CDR2 YSLEER. The CDR3 length is 18 residues. V was clipped by 2 bases and J by 5 bases; unmatched bases: 13.

This chain uses TRBV7-2 with TRBJ2-7, with D possibly being TRBD1 or TRBD2 (5 bases each). Germline V CDR1 and CDR2: SGHTA, FQGNSA. The CDR3 covers 16 residues. Trimming shortened V by 5 bases and J by 2 bases, and 19 bases separated the two germline ends. The CDR3 DNA reads as TGTGCCAGCAGCCCCCACAGGAGGAGTTCCACCTACGAGCAGTACTTC. The encoded protein is CASSPHRRSSTYEQYF.

The chain links TRBV5-1 to TRBJ1-1; unclear D gene. The V gene lost 3 bases and the J gene lost 0 bases, with 12 bases spanning the gap. The length of the CDR3 is 15 residues. Germline V CDR1 and CDR2: SGHRS, YFSETQ. The CDR3 coding sequence is TGCGCCAGCAGCTCGCTTGGAATTATGAACACTGAAGCTTTCTTT. It codes for CASSSLGIMNTEAFF. Full variable domain (remainder filled in from reference TRBV5-1 and TRBJ1-1): KAGVTQTPRYLIKTRGQQVTLSCSPISGHRSVSWYQQTPGQGLQFLFEYFSETQRNKGNFPGRFSGRQFSNSRSEMNVSTLELGDSALYLCASSSLGIMNTEAFFGQGTRLTVV.

This clone has only one observation. Other DNA sequences within the sample encode an identical CDR3. The chain combines TRBV29-1 with TRBJ2-5; D call uncertain. The germline V gene encodes CDR1 SQVTM and CDR2 ANQGSEA. V dropped 4 bases and J dropped 7 bases, with 10 bases sitting between them. This CDR3 region has 11 residues. Here the CDR3 reads CSVGGTGTQYF. In DNA, the CDR3 is TGCAGCGTTGGAGGTACTGGGACCCAGTACTTC.

The rearrangement uses TRBV15 and TRBJ1-5, with TRBD1 matching 7 bases. The CDR3 extends over 14 amino acids. The J segment lost 2 bases and the V segment lost 5 bases, leaving 3 bases of the junction unmatched. Germline lookup yields CDR1 LNHNV and CDR2 YYDKDF (reference sequence). Written as DNA, the CDR3 is TGTGCCACCAGCCGCGGGACAGGCAATCAGCCCCAGCATTTT. This translates into CATSRGTGNQPQHF.

V gene TRBV9 combines with J gene TRBJ2-3; D call uncertain. Germline values: CDR1 SGDLS, CDR2 YYNGEE. This CDR3 contains 15 residues. Trimming pared 0 bases from V and 2 bases from J, leaving 10 bases between. DNA of the CDR3: TGTGCCAGCAGCGTAGGGTCGCATACCACAGATACGCAGTATTTT. Its translation is CASSVGSHTTDTQYF.

The chain links TRBV2 to TRBJ2-7; D is uncertain. Deletions cut 4 bases from V and 6 bases from J, with 10 bases between. The CDR3 extends over 12 amino acids. Germline V gives CDR1 SNHLY, CDR2 FYNNEI. The CDR3 DNA sequence: TGTGCCAGCAGTGTACCTCGTGGCGAGCAGTACTTC. It codes for CASSVPRGEQYF.

As concerns this clone: This may stem from a read error, because a much larger clone lies one nucleotide away. The sample holds other DNA sequences that translate to the same CDR3. This chain links TRBV5-4 with TRBJ1-1; D is undetermined. The V gene's germline CDR1 is SGHNT and CDR2 YYREEE (reference sequence). This CDR3 comprises 13 residues. CDR3 DNA sequence: TGTGCCAGCAGCTTACCGGGCTACACCGAAGCTTTCTTT. It encodes CASSLPGYTEAFF. The full variable domain, with the rest looked up from reference TRBV5-4 and TRBJ1-1, is ETGVTQSPTHLIKTRGQQVTLRCSSQSGHNTVSWYQQALGQGPQFIFQYYREEENGRGNFPPRFSGLQFPNYSSELNVNALELDDSALYLCASSLPGYTEAFFGQGTRLTVV.

In its sample, this clone was seen many times. The J gene is TRBJ2-4, the V gene TRBV6-5; perhaps TRBD2 as D (6 bases). This CDR3 region has 14 residues. V was cut by 5 bases and J by 4 bases, with 12 bases left in between. Germline-derived CDR1 and CDR2 are MNHEY and SVGAGI. CDR3 bases: TGTGCCAGCAGTAAGGGACTGGGAAAAAACATTCAGTACTTC. Translated, it gives CASSKGLGKNIQYF.

This clone has just a few counts. This could be a read error, since a much larger clone is one nucleotide away. Other DNA sequences of this sample code for an identical CDR3. The chain joins TRBV7-9 to TRBJ2-5, with TRBD2 identical over 14 bases. CDR3 length: 14 amino acids. Trimming cost V 5 bases and J 8 bases; bases outside gene matches: 4. Germline V gene data show CDR1 as SEHNR and CDR2 as FQNEAQ (reference sequence). Here the CDR3 DNA reads TGTGCCAGCAGCACGACTAGCGGGGGGGAAACCCAGTACTTC. Translating gives CASSTTSGGETQYF.

The chain employs TRBV5-1 and TRBJ2-7; D could derive from TRBD1 or TRBD2 (5 bases each). Germline loops: CDR1 SGHRS, CDR2 YFSETQ. Trimming removed 3 bases at V and 0 bases at J, with 16 bases between. CDR3 length: 16 amino acids. CDR3 DNA sequence: TGCGCCAGCAGCTCCCGGGACCGATCGAACTCCTACGAGCAGTACTTC. Encoded protein: CASSSRDRSNSYEQYF.

This chain connects TRBV30 to TRBJ1-2, with TRBD1 matching over 11 bases. The CDR3 totals 15 residues. V lost 1 base to trimming and J lost 8 bases; unmatched junction nucleotides: 9. In germline, CDR1 is GTSNPN, CDR2 SVGIG (reference sequence). This chain's CDR3 is CAWSAWTGGYGGYTF. The DNA of the CDR3 is TGTGCCTGGAGTGCTTGGACAGGGGGCTATGGAGGCTACACCTTC.